The 14 T cell receptor beta chains below come from one sample, sequenced in a study of cytomegalovirus exposure and HLA in healthy donors (dated by TCRdb to the late 2010s). The method behind the library was the immunoSEQ multiplex PCR assay. The multiplex PCR relied on a mix of 60 forward primers for TCR Vbeta segments and 13 reverse primers for TCR Jbeta segments. Sourced from immuneACCESS, this table was stored by TCRdb with only in-frame sequences that have V and J called. A share of the clones is absent; for the studies checked, an unresolved V gene accounts for under half, and the remainder has no known explanation. The sample records 150,000 to 200,000 clones, just over 70% of which are singletons. The leading ten clones occupy approximately 4.4% of the sample. Material for sequencing was PBMCs. These receptors all stem from a man aged 18 to 30 in good health and CMV-seropositive.

The chain joins TRBV28 to TRBJ1-5; the D is unclear. CDR3 length: 13 amino acids. Germline V gives CDR1 MDHEN, CDR2 SYDVKM. V was shortened by 5 bases and J by 3 bases, with 8 bases between the two germline ends. The CDR3 protein is CASSPDYNQPQHF. In DNA, the CDR3 is TGTGCCAGCAGTCCTGACTACAATCAGCCCCAGCATTTT.

The chain joins TRBV7-8 to TRBJ2-7; maybe TRBD2 (6 bases). V was trimmed by 5 bases and J by 3 bases, leaving 17 bases between them. The CDR3 sequence is 15 residues long. Germline CDR1 reads SGHVS; CDR2 reads FQNEAQ. The CDR3 region is CASSPRRQEGYEQYV. The CDR3 DNA reads as TGTGCCAGCAGCCCTCGTCGCCAGGAGGGCTACGAGCAGTACGTC.

J is TRBJ2-6 and V is TRBV29-1, with 9 bases that match TRBD2. V shed 7 bases and J 4 bases; nucleotides not matched to a gene: 11. Looked up from germline, CDR1 is SQVTM and CDR2 is ANQGSEA. This CDR3 contains 16 residues. CDR3 DNA sequence: TGCAGCGGACTAGCGGCCCAAAGGGGGGGGGCCAACGTCCTGACTTTC. Translated: CSGLAAQRGGANVLTF.

The chain couples TRBV19 to TRBJ2-1, with 10 bases that match TRBD1. After removal of 3 bases from V and 2 bases from J, the junction contained 1 base not matched to a gene. This CDR3 comprises 15 residues. Germline V gene data show CDR1 as LNHDA and CDR2 as SQIVND (reference sequence). CDR3 sequence: CASSIGTGAYNEQFF. Here the CDR3 DNA reads TGTGCCAGTAGTATTGGGACAGGGGCCTACAATGAGCAGTTCTTC.

In DNA, the CDR3 is TGTGCCAGCAGTTTTGGGGGCGCGGGCTATGGCTACACCTTC. Translated: CASSFGGAGYGYTF. The chain recombines TRBV28 with TRBJ1-2, with D possibly TRBD1 on 6 matching bases. The CDR3 loop spans 14 amino acids. V lost 3 bases and J 4 bases, leaving 12 bases between the germline ends. The germline CDR1 and CDR2 sequences are MDHEN and SYDVKM.

V and J are TRBV14 and TRBJ1-2; unclear D gene. The germline V and J ends were trimmed by 3 bases and 8 bases, with 13 bases remaining between them. Per the germline V gene, CDR1 is SGHDN and CDR2 is FVKESK. CDR3 length: 13 amino acids. Here the CDR3 DNA reads TGTGCCAGCAGCCACAACCGGGTCAGCGGCTACACCTTC. This gives the protein CASSHNRVSGYTF.

A single count supports this clone. The V gene is TRBV6-1, the J gene TRBJ2-1; D possibly corresponds to TRBD2 (6 bases). The V and J ends lost 2 bases and 6 bases respectively, with 14 bases between them. The CDR3 contains 15 residues. The V gene's germline CDR1 is MNHNS and CDR2 SASEGT. The CDR3 reads CASSEWGVQGNEQFF. CDR3 DNA sequence: TGTGCCAGCAGTGAATGGGGGGTTCAGGGCAATGAGCAGTTCTTC.

This clone was observed a handful of times. This chain joins TRBV6-6 and TRBJ2-7; 9 nucleotides match TRBD1. V was pared by 6 bases and J by 6 bases, with 9 bases of the junction left unmatched. Germline values: CDR1 MNHNY, CDR2 SVGAGI (reference sequence). The CDR3 is made up of 14 amino acids. The CDR3 coding sequence is TGTGCCAGCAGCCCAAATAAGGACAGGGGCGAGCAGTACGTC. Protein sequence: CASSPNKDRGEQYV.

In DNA, the CDR3 is TGTGCCATCAGCGGACAGGGGGCGCTGACCACAGATACGCAGTATTTT. Translating gives CAISGQGALTTDTQYF. This chain uses TRBV10-3 with TRBJ2-3, with TRBD1 matching over 11 bases. The CDR3 runs to 16 residues. J gave up 2 bases and V 6 bases, and 7 bases lay outside the gene matches. In germline, CDR1 is ENHRY, CDR2 SYGVKD.

The chain uses TRBV19 and TRBJ1-4, with D unclear. The CDR3 sequence is 14 residues long. Trimming stripped 3 bases from V and 0 bases from J, with 5 bases between. In germline, CDR1 is LNHDA, CDR2 SQIVND (reference sequence). The CDR3 here is CASSIMSTNEKLFF. CDR3 DNA: TGTGCCAGTAGTATTATGTCAACTAATGAAAAACTGTTTTTT.

This chain joins TRBV30 and TRBJ1-2, with 7 nucleotides matching TRBD1. Germline V gene sequence: CDR1 GTSNPN, CDR2 SVGIG (reference sequence). The ends lost 0 bases at V and 8 bases at J; junction bases unmatched: 12. This CDR3 contains 15 residues. The CDR3 sequence is CAWSVIGTDRRGYTF. In nucleotides, the CDR3 is TGTGCCTGGAGTGTAATTGGGACAGATCGTCGGGGCTACACCTTC.

CDR3 in amino acids: CASKTSGETQYF. CDR3 nucleotides: TGTGCCAGCAAGACTAGCGGAGAGACCCAGTACTTC. This chain joins TRBV6-5 and TRBJ2-5; TRBD2 matches 9 bases. Germline CDR1 and CDR2: MNHEY and SVGAGI. V trimming: 7 bases; J trimming: 4 bases; junction bases outside the gene matches: 1. The CDR3 sequence is 12 residues long.

This clone was seen a handful of times. The chain carries TRBV5-1 and TRBJ1-1; 8 nucleotides align to TRBD1. Germline V gene lookup returns CDR1 SGHRS and CDR2 YFSETQ. The CDR3 covers 16 residues. The J segment lost 0 bases and the V segment lost 4 bases, leaving 8 bases of the junction unmatched. DNA for the CDR3: TGCGCCAGCAGCCCGTGGACAGGGAAGGTGAACACTGAAGCTTTCTTT. The encoded protein is CASSPWTGKVNTEAFF.

V gene TRBV11-3 combines with J gene TRBJ1-2, with D perhaps TRBD1 (6 bases). Trimming took 3 bases from V and 7 from J, leaving 9 bases between them. Per germline, CDR1 SGHNT and CDR2 YENEEA. CDR3 size: 12 residues. The CDR3 protein is CASSLSGAGYTF. The CDR3 nucleotides are TGTGCCAGCAGCTTGTCAGGGGCTGGCTACACCTTC. Full variable domain (rest looked up from reference TRBV11-3 and TRBJ1-2): EAGVVQSPRYKIIEKKQPVAFWCNPISGHNTLYWYLQNLGQGPELLIRYENEEAVDDSQLPKDRFSAERLKGVDSTLKIQPAELGDSAVYLCASSLSGAGYTFGSGTRLTVV.